This T cell receptor (beta chain) was found in a study of beta chain features in type 1 diabetes. Overall study: Patients looked much like healthy donors when it came to age, gender and cell yields.

This clone was seen only a few times. Each donor gave one heparinised blood draw averaging around 120 mL. It was via CD45RO/CCR7/CD25/CD127/CD95/CD27 that CD4+ naive, central memory, regulatory and stem cell-like memory cells were sorted. Since all of the isolated RNA was reverse transcribed, expressed TCRB transcripts were what got sequenced. Regulatory, naive and central memory T cell samples averaged around 3.6 million reads. Profiling relied on immunoSEQ multiplex PCR, and the TCRdb table lists in-frame clones only, not all of them. The table shows approximately 160,000 clones, with 8.1% occurring only once. Trimming removed 6 bases from V and 13 bases from J; junction bases left unmatched: 11. This CDR3 has 12 amino acids. Germline loops: CDR1 SNHLY, CDR2 FYNNEI.

The sequenced material came from central memory CD4+ T cells from blood. J is TRBJ1-2 and V is TRBV2, with 7 bases fitting TRBD1. The TCR was taken from a man younger than 30 in good health. The CDR3 sequence is CASRVLTGSCTF. CDR3 nucleotide sequence: TGTGCCAGCAGGGTTTTGACAGGGAGTTGCACCTTC.